These 27 T cell receptor beta chains share one sample of origin, sequenced in a study of HIV-infected patients and healthy controls. Alpha and beta constant-region primers primed reverse transcription of around 500 ng RNA. Using multiplexing indices, alpha and beta chain libraries were generated apart by chain-specific third strand synthesis. TCRdb fed the 5' RACE reads into MiXCR, producing one record per CDR3 protein. This table has 11,000 or so distinct CDR3 sequences, approximately 5% appearing once. Whole blood was used without fractionation, so all unsorted peripheral T cells were included. Sequenced material: blood. These receptors were collected from an adult in good health.

Sample share makes this clonotype medium-sized. The rearrangement uses TRBV11-2 and TRBJ2-1; D is uncertain. Germline V lookup: CDR1 SGHAT, CDR2 FQNNGV. Trimming stripped 4 bases from V and 5 bases from J, with 36 bases between. This CDR3 has 22 residues. DNA for the CDR3: TGTGCCAGCAGCTCGCAGAGAGCGAGTTGGGTGGAATCTCGCGACACACACAATGAGCAGTTCTTC. It translates to CASSSQRASWVESRDTHNEQFF.

This clonotype rates as medium-sized. V is TRBV20-1 and J is TRBJ2-7; D gene ambiguous. Germline CDR1 reads DFQATT; CDR2 reads SNEGSKA (reference sequence). The CDR3 totals 13 residues. The V gene lost 0 bases and the J gene lost 1 base, with 7 bases spanning the gap. CDR3 region: CSARDATSYEQYF. CDR3 bases: TGCAGTGCTAGAGATGCGACGTCCTACGAGCAGTACTTC.

This clonotype is medium-sized in the sample. The chain joins TRBV2 to TRBJ2-7; 7 nucleotides match TRBD1. This CDR3 is built from 15 residues. Losses at the gene ends were 7 bases for V and 0 bases for J; bases not matched to a gene: 9. Germline values: CDR1 SNHLY, CDR2 FYNNEI. Written as DNA, the CDR3 is TGTGCCAGCACCCCGGACAGGCTTAGCTCCTACGAGCAGTACTTC. Its translation is CASTPDRLSSYEQYF.

The table lists this clonotype with many counts. The chain carries TRBV12-3 or TRBV12-4 and TRBJ2-7; D remains unclear. The CDR3 totals 12 residues. Trimming shortened V by 5 bases and J by 9 bases, and 14 bases separated the two germline ends. The CDR3 is CASSGDTGSQYF. The DNA of the CDR3 is TGTGCCAGCAGTGGAGATACCGGGTCGCAGTACTTC.

This clonotype ranks as medium-sized. The chain links TRBV30 to TRBJ2-3; D remains unclear. V lost 4 bases and J lost 10, with 12 bases in between. Germline V gene sequence: CDR1 GTSNPN, CDR2 SVGIG (reference sequence). The CDR3 extends over 11 amino acids. The chain's CDR3 is CAWNRGRAQYF. Written as DNA, the CDR3 is TGTGCCTGGAACCGCGGACGGGCGCAGTATTTT.

The chain links TRBV5-1 to TRBJ2-2; maybe TRBD1 (5 bases). The germline V gene has CDR1 SGHRS and CDR2 YFSETQ. With 0 bases removed from V and 6 bases from J, the gap between germline ends came to 12 bases. The CDR3 is 15 residues long. CDR3 protein: CASSLGQGRAGELFF. The CDR3 DNA is TGCGCCAGCAGCTTGGGGCAGGGTCGCGCCGGGGAGCTGTTTTTT.

The table lists this clonotype with many counts. The gene calls are TRBV6-6 and TRBJ1-2, with 9 bases matching TRBD1. With 5 bases clipped from V and 0 bases from J, the junction kept 4 bases outside the gene matches. This CDR3 spans 15 amino acids. CDR1 is MNHNY, CDR2 SVGAGI, per germline (reference sequence). The CDR3 protein is CASSGQGTTNYGYTF. DNA of the CDR3: TGTGCCAGCAGTGGACAGGGGACCACTAACTATGGCTACACCTTC.

The table lists this clonotype with many counts. This chain uses TRBV6-2 or TRBV6-3 with TRBJ1-2, with a possible D match to TRBD1 (6 bases). The CDR3 extends over 15 amino acids. V shed 0 bases and J shed 4 bases, with 12 bases lying between them. Germline CDR1 and CDR2: MNHEY and SVGEGT. The CDR3 spells CASSYSPGGGYGYTF. CDR3 in DNA: TGTGCCAGCAGTTACTCGCCGGGGGGCGGCTATGGCTACACCTTC.

This clonotype showed up many times. V is TRBV20-1 and J is TRBJ2-1; a possible D gene is TRBD2 (5 bases). Trimming stripped 5 bases from V and 7 bases from J, with 6 bases between. CDR3 length equals 10 residues. Per the germline V gene, CDR1 is DFQATT and CDR2 is SNEGSKA (reference sequence). CDR3 coding DNA: TGCAGTGCTCAGCGGAATGAGCAGTTCTTC. Amino acid sequence: CSAQRNEQFF.

This clonotype was recorded at least ten times. The V gene is TRBV28, the J gene TRBJ1-2; no reliable D call. Trimming removed 7 bases at V and 5 bases at J, with 17 bases between. The CDR3 runs 14 residues. Germline values: CDR1 MDHEN, CDR2 SYDVKM. The CDR3, as DNA: TGTGCCAGCACCTATCCGGGCCCGGTGTATGGCTACACCTTC. Encoded protein: CASTYPGPVYGYTF.

By share, this clonotype counts as medium-sized. This chain connects TRBV4-1 to TRBJ1-3, with D unresolved. V dropped 1 base and J dropped 3 bases, with 10 bases sitting between them. This CDR3 comprises 15 residues. The germline CDR1 and CDR2 sequences are MGHRA and YSYEKL. The CDR3 DNA reads as TGCGCCAGCAGCCAAGCTAGGATTAGTGGAAACACCATATATTTT. This translates into CASSQARISGNTIYF.

This clonotype was observed a few times. The rearrangement joins TRBV2 to TRBJ2-2; D not certain. The CDR3 loop spans 13 amino acids. Germline CDR1 is SNHLY and CDR2 is FYNNEI. With 6 bases removed from V and 3 bases from J, the gap between germline ends came to 8 bases. The CDR3 nucleotides are TGTGCCAGCAGACAGTATGACACCGGGGAGCTGTTTTTT. As protein: CASRQYDTGELFF.

By share of the sample, this clonotype is medium-sized. The rearrangement uses TRBV12-3 or TRBV12-4 and TRBJ2-1; 11 bases fit TRBD2. V lost 2 bases and J lost 2; bases outside the gene matches: 8. This CDR3 contains 18 residues. The CDR3 DNA follows: TGTGCCAGCAGTTTAAGCCCACTAGCGGGGGCAACCTACAATGAGCAGTTCTTC. This gives the protein CASSLSPLAGATYNEQFF.

This clonotype is labeled medium-sized. This chain connects TRBV20-1 to TRBJ2-1; the match to TRBD2 covers 14 bases. Germline V gene data show CDR1 as DFQATT and CDR2 as SNEGSKA (reference sequence). The CDR3 has 14 amino acids. Trimming took 5 bases from V and 8 from J; bases not matched to a gene: 5. The CDR3 loop is CSAQTSGGVDEQFF. The CDR3 DNA reads as TGCAGTGCTCAGACTAGCGGGGGGGTCGATGAGCAGTTCTTC.

This clonotype was seen many times. V and J are TRBV12-3 or TRBV12-4 and TRBJ1-2; 7 bases align to TRBD1. V gave up 6 bases and J gave up 4 bases; unmatched junction bases: 11. The CDR3 totals 15 residues. The CDR3 nucleotides are TGTGCCAGCAGGCTGCAGGGGGTTAGGGTCTATGGCTACACCTTC. It translates to CASRLQGVRVYGYTF.

By frequency in the sample, this clonotype is medium-sized (0.01 to 0.1%). V and J are TRBV7-2 and TRBJ2-1; D uncertain. V shed 3 bases and J shed 7 bases, with 10 bases lying between them. Germline CDR1 and CDR2: SGHTA and FQGNSA. The CDR3 has 13 amino acids. CDR3 sequence: CASSLDTLNEQFF. In DNA, the CDR3 is TGTGCCAGCAGCTTGGATACGCTGAATGAGCAGTTCTTC.

This clonotype is deemed medium-sized (0.01 to 0.1%). The rearrangement uses TRBV12-3 or TRBV12-4 and TRBJ2-3; D call uncertain. CDR3 length: 11 amino acids. V was trimmed by 7 bases and J by 7 bases, leaving 9 bases between them. CDR3 sequence: CASTPLNTQYF. Written as DNA, the CDR3 is TGTGCCAGCACCCCGCTAAATACGCAGTATTTT.

This clonotype is termed medium-sized. The gene calls are TRBV12-3 or TRBV12-4 and TRBJ2-7; no firm D call. There are 11 residues in the CDR3. Trimming cost V 6 bases and J 3 bases, with 6 bases left between them. The CDR3 reads CASSKGYEQYF. CDR3 coding DNA: TGTGCCAGCAGCAAGGGCTACGAGCAGTACTTC.

J is TRBJ1-1 and V is TRBV12-3 or TRBV12-4; D remains unclear. This CDR3 comprises 13 residues. V shed 3 bases and J shed 1 base, with 6 bases lying between them. The CDR3 here is CASSFGENTEAFF. In nucleotides, the CDR3 is TGTGCCAGCAGTTTTGGAGAGAACACTGAAGCTTTCTTT.

This clonotype was recorded at least ten times. The chain combines TRBV4-2 with TRBJ2-1, with 13 bases aligning to TRBD2. Per germline, CDR1 LGHNA and CDR2 YNFKEQ. The CDR3 spans 15 residues. After removal of 1 base from V and 9 bases from J, the junction contained 3 bases not matched to a gene. CDR3 in DNA: TGTGCCAGCAGCCAAGGGACTAGCGGGGGTTCTGAGCAGTTCTTC. This codes for CASSQGTSGGSEQFF.

The sample holds many counts of this clonotype. The CDR3 coding sequence is TGTGCCAGCAGCTACCGGGATAGAAACATTCAGTACTTC. Its protein is CASSYRDRNIQYF. V gene TRBV7-2 combines with J gene TRBJ2-4, with TRBD2 as a possible D gene (5 bases). V gave up 4 bases and J gave up 6 bases, with 10 bases separating them. CDR3 size: 13 residues. Per germline, CDR1 SGHTA and CDR2 FQGNSA.

This clonotype is medium-sized within its sample. The chain combines TRBV11-1 with TRBJ2-7; D may be TRBD2 (6 bases). This CDR3 has 13 amino acids. With 7 bases removed from V and 3 bases from J, the gap between germline ends came to 13 bases. From germline, CDR1 is SGHAT and CDR2 FQDESV (reference sequence). The CDR3 nucleotides are TGTGCCAGCAAACGGGAGAGCAGCTACGAGCAGTACTTC. Protein: CASKRESSYEQYF.

Sample share makes this clonotype medium-sized. This chain links TRBV29-1 with TRBJ2-5; D is possibly TRBD1 (6 bases). The CDR3 is 14 amino acids. V lost 4 bases to trimming and J lost 2 bases, with 14 bases between them. From germline, CDR1 is SQVTM and CDR2 ANQGSEA. The CDR3 DNA reads TGCAGCGTTGGGTCCCCCGGACAGCAAGAGACCCAGTACTTC. Translation gives CSVGSPGQQETQYF.

This clonotype is categorized as medium-sized (0.01 to 0.1%). The V and J genes are TRBV6-5 and TRBJ1-1; D not resolved. Germline loops: CDR1 MNHEY, CDR2 SVGAGI. This CDR3 is 12 amino acids long. The V end was cut by 2 bases, the J end by 1 base, with 2 bases between. Here the CDR3 DNA reads TGTGCCAGCAGTTACCGGAACACTGAAGCTTTCTTT. Encoded protein: CASSYRNTEAFF.

By share, this clonotype counts as medium-sized. The CDR3: CASSRQGSATDTQYF. CDR3 bases: TGTGCCAGTTCCCGACAGGGTTCCGCAACAGATACGCAGTATTTT. The J gene is TRBJ2-3, the V gene TRBV6-1; 7 bases match TRBD1. Trimming removed 9 bases from V and 3 bases from J; junction bases left unmatched: 12. The CDR3 has 15 amino acids. CDR1 is MNHNS, CDR2 SASEGT, per germline.

This clonotype was observed many times. V gene TRBV5-6 combines with J gene TRBJ1-2; no clear D gene. Germline V gene data show CDR1 as SGHDT and CDR2 as YYEEEE. CDR3 length equals 12 residues. V was clipped by 5 bases and J by 4 bases, with 9 bases between them. The chain's CDR3 is CASRSGFYGYTF. As DNA, the CDR3 is TGTGCCAGCAGATCCGGGTTCTATGGCTACACCTTC.

This clonotype was counted ten times or more. V is TRBV27 and J is TRBJ2-7; D not resolved. This CDR3 is 14 amino acids long. The germline V gene has CDR1 MNHEY and CDR2 SMNVEV (reference sequence). The ends were cut back, 2 bases at V and 2 bases at J, with 10 bases in the middle. The CDR3 reads CASSLGVRPYEQYF. CDR3 nucleotides: TGTGCCAGCAGTTTAGGAGTTCGACCCTACGAGCAGTACTTC.